Described below is a single T cell receptor beta chain sequence and its context. The repertoire was sequenced with immunoSEQ multiplex PCR; TCRdb's copy has only in-frame clones and lacks some. The sample shows fewer than 50,000 clones, 85% to 95% of them seen only once. Germline V lookup: CDR1 WSHSY, CDR2 SAAADI. The CDR3 is 14 residues long. V was clipped by 6 bases and J by 5 bases; unmatched bases: 4. The entry originates in a study of T cell changes during pregnancy in multiple sclerosis. This clonotype was sampled from a female donor with multiple sclerosis, enrolled in a pregnancy study. This chain joins TRBV10-2 and TRBJ1-4, with TRBD1 matching 9 bases. The specimen comprised CD8+ T cells from peripheral blood mononuclear cells, sampled before pregnancy. CDR3 in DNA: TGCGCCAGCAGGGGACAGGGATCGAATGAAAAACTGTTTTTT. Encoded protein: CASRGQGSNEKLFF.